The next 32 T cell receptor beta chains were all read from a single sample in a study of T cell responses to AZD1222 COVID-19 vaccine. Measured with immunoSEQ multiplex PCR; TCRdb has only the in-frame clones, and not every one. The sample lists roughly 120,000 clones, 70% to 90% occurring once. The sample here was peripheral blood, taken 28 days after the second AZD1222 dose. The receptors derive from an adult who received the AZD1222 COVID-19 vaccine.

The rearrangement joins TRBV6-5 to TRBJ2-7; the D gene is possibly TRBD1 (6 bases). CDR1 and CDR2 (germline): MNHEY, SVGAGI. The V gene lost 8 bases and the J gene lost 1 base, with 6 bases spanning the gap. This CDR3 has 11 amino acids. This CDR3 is CASDRSYEQYF. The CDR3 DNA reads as TGTGCCAGCGACAGGTCCTACGAGCAGTACTTC.

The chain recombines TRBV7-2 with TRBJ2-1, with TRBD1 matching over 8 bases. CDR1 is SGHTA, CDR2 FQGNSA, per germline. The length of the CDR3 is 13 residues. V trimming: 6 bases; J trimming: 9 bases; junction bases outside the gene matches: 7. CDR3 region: CASRYTGGTEQFF. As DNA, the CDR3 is TGTGCCAGCAGATACACAGGGGGAACTGAGCAGTTCTTC.

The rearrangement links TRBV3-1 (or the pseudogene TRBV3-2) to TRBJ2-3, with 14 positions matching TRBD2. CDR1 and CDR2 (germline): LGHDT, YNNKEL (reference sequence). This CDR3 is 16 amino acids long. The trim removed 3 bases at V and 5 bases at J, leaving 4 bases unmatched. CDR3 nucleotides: TGTGCCAGCAGCCACCAGACTAGCGGGGGGGAAGATACGCAGTATTTT. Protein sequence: CASSHQTSGGEDTQYF.

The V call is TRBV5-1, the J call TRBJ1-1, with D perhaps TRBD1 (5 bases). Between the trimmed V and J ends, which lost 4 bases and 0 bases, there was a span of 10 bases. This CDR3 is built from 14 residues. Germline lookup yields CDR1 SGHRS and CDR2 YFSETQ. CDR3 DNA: TGCGCCAGCAGCCCGGACACCTTGAACACTGAAGCTTTCTTT. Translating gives CASSPDTLNTEAFF. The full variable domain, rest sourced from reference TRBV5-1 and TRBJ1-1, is KAGVTQTPRYLIKTRGQQVTLSCSPISGHRSVSWYQQTPGQGLQFLFEYFSETQRNKGNFPGRFSGRQFSNSRSEMNVSTLELGDSALYLCASSPDTLNTEAFFGQGTRLTVV.

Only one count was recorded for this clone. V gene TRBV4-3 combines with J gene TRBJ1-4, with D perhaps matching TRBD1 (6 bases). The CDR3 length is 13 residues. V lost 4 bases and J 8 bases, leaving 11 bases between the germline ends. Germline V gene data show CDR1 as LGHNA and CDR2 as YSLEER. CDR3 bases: TGCGCCAGCAGCCGGGTGGGGGCGGAAAAACTGTTTTTT. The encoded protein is CASSRVGAEKLFF.

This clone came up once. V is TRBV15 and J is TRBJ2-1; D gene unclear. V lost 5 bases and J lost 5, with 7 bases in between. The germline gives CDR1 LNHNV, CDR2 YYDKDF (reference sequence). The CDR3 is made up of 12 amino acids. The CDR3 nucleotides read TGTGCCACCAGCGCCCGGAACAATGAGCAGTTCTTC. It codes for CATSARNNEQFF.

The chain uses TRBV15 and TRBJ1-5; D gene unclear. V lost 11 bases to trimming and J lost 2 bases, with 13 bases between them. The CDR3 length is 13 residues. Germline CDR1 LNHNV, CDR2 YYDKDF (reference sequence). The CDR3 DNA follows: TGTGCCTCCTCTTATTCGGGCAATCAGCCCCAGCATTTT. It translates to CASSYSGNQPQHF. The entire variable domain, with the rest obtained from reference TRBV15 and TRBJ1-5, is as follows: DAMVIQNPRYQVTQFGKPVTLSCSQTLNHNVMYWYQQKSSQAPKLLFHYYDKDFNNEADTPDNFQSRRPNTSFCFLDIRSPGLGDTAMYLCASSYSGNQPQHFGDGTRLSIL.

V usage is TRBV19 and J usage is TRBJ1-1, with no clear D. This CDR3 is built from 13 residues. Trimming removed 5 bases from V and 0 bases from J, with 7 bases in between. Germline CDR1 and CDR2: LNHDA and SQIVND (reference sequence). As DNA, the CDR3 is TGTGCCAGTAGTGCCTCATTGAACACTGAAGCTTTCTTT. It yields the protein CASSASLNTEAFF.

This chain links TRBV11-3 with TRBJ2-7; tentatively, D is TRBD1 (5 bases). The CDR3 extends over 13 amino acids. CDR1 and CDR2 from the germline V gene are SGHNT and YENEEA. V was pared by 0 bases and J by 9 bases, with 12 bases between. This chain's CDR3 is CASSLDPRQGQYF. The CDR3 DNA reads TGTGCCAGCAGCTTAGATCCACGGCAGGGGCAGTACTTC.

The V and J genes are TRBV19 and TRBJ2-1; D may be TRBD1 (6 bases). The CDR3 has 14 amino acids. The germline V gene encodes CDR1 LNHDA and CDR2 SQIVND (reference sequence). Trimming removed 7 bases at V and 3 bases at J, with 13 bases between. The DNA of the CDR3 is TGTGCCAGTAAGAGGTCAGGGGACTACAATGAGCAGTTCTTC. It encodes CASKRSGDYNEQFF.

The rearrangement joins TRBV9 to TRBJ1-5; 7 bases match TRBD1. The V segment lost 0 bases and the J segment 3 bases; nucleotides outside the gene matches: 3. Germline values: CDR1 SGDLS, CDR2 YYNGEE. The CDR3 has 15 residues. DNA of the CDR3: TGTGCCAGCAGCGTAGCAGGGGGGTACAATCAGCCCCAGCATTTT. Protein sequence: CASSVAGGYNQPQHF.

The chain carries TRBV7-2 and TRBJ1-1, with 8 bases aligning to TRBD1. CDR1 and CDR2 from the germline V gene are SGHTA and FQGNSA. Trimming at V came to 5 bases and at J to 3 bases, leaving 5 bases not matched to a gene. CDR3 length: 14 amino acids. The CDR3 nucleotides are TGTGCCAGCAGCGACGGACAGGGCCACACTGAAGCTTTCTTT. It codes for CASSDGQGHTEAFF.

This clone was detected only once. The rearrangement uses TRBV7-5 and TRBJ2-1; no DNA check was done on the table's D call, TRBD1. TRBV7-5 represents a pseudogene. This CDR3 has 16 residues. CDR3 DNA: TGTGCCAGAAGCTTATGGGGCCTTAGCTCCTACAATGAGCAGTTCTTC. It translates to CARSLWGLSSYNEQFF.

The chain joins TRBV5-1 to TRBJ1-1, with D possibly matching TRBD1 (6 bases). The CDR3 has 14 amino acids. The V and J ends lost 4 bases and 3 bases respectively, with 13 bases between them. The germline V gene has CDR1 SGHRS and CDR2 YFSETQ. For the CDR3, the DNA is TGCGCCAGCAGCACCCAGGGGCATGACACTGAAGCTTTCTTT. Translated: CASSTQGHDTEAFF.

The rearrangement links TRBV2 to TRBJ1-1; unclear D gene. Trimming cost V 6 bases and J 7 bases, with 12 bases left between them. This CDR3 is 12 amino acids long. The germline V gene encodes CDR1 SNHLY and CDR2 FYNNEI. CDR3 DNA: TGTGCCAGCAGCCCGTCCGGCGTTGAAGCTTTCTTT. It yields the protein CASSPSGVEAFF.

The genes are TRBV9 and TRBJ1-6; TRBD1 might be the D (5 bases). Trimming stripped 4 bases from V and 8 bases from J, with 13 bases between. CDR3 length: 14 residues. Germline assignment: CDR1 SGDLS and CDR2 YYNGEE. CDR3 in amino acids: CASSRRGGDSPLHF. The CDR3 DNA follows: TGTGCCAGCAGCCGGCGGGGGGGTGATTCACCCCTCCACTTT.

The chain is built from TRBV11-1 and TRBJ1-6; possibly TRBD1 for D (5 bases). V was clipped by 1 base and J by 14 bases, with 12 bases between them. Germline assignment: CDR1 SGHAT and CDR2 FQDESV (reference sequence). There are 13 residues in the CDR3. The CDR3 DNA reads TGTGCCAGCAGCTTAGGGTCTGGGGCGGCCCTCCACTTT. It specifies CASSLGSGAALHF.

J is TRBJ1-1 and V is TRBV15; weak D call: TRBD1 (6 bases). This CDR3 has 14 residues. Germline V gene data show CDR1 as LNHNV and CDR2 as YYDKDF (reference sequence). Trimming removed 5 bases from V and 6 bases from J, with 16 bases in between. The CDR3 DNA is TGTGCCACCAGCCCGGTCCTGGGGGCACCTGAAGCTTTCTTT. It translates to CATSPVLGAPEAFF.

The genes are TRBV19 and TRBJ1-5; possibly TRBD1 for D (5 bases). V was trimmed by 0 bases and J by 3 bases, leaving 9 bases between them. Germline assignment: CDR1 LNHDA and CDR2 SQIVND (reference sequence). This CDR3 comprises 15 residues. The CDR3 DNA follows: TGTGCCAGTAGTATAGATCCAGGGTTCAATCAGCCCCAGCATTTT. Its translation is CASSIDPGFNQPQHF.

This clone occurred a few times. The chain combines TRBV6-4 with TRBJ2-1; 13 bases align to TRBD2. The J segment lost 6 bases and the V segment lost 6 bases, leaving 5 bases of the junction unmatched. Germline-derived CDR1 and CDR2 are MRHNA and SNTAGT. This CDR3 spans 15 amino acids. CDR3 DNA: TGTGCCAGCAGCCTGACTAGCGGGGGGACCAATGAGCAGTTCTTC. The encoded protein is CASSLTSGGTNEQFF.

CDR3 amino acids: CASSQDLRAGGYTF. The CDR3 nucleotides are TGCGCCAGCAGCCAAGATCTAAGGGCTGGAGGCTACACCTTC. The chain is built from TRBV4-3 and TRBJ1-2, with unresolved D. Germline V gene sequence: CDR1 LGHNA, CDR2 YSLEER. The CDR3 runs to 14 residues. Trimming cost V 0 bases and J 8 bases, with 13 bases left between them.

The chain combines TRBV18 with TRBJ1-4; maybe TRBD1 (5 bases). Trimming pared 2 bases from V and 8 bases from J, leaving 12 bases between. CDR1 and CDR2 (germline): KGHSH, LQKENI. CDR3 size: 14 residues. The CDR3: CASSPMGDGEKLFF. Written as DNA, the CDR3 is TGTGCCAGCTCACCAATGGGGGATGGGGAAAAACTGTTTTTT.

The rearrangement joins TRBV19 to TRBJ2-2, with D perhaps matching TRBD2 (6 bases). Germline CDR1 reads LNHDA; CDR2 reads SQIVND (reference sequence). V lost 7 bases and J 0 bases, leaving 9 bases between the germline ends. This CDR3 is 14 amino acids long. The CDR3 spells CASNRGTNTGELFF. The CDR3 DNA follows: TGTGCCAGTAATCGGGGGACGAACACCGGGGAGCTGTTTTTT.

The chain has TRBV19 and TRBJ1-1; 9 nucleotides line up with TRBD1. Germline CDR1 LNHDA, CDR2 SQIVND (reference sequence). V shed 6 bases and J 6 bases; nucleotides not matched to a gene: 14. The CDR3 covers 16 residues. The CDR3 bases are TGTGCCAGTAGCCCCTACATCGGACAGGGGTCTCCTGAAGCTTTCTTT. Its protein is CASSPYIGQGSPEAFF. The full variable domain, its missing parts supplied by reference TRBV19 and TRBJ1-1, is DGGITQSPKYLFRKEGQNVTLSCEQNLNHDAMYWYRQDPGQGLRLIYYSQIVNDFQKGDIAEGYSVSREKKESFPLTVTSAQKNPTAFYLCASSPYIGQGSPEAFFGQGTRLTVV.

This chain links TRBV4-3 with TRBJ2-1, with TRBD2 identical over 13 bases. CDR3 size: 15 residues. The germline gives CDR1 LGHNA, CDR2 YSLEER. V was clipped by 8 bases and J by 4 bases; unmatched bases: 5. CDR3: CASGGTSGTYNEQFF. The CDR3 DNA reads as TGCGCCAGCGGCGGGACTAGCGGGACGTACAATGAGCAGTTCTTC.

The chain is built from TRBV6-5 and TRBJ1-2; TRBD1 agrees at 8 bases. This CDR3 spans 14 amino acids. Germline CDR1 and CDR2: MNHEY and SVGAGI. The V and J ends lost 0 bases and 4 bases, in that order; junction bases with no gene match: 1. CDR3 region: CASSYSTGAYGYTF. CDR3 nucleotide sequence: TGTGCCAGCAGTTACTCGACAGGGGCCTATGGCTACACCTTC.

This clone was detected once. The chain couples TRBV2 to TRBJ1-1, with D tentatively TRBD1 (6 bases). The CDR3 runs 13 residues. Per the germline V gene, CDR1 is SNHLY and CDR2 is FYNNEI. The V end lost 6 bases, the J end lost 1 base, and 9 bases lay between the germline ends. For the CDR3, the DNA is TGTGCCAGCAGCTCGGACAGGAACACTGAAGCTTTCTTT. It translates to CASSSDRNTEAFF.

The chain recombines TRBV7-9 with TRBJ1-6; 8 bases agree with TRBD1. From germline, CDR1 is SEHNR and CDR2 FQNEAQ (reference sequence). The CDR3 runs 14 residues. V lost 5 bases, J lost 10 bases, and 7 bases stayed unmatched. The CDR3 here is CASSRDRTRSPLHF. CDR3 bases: TGTGCCAGCAGCCGGGACAGGACAAGGTCACCCCTCCACTTT.

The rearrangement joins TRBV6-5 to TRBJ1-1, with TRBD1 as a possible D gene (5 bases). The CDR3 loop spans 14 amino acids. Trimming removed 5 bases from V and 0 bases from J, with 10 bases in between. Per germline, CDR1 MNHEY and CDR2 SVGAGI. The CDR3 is CASSPTELNTEAFF. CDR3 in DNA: TGTGCCAGCAGTCCGACAGAGTTGAACACTGAAGCTTTCTTT.

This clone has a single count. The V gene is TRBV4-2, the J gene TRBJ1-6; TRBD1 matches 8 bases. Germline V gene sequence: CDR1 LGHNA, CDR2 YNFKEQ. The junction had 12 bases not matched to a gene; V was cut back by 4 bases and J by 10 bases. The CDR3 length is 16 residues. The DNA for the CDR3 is TGTGCCAGCAGCCCAGAATTGGACAGGGATAGGTCACCCCTCCACTTT. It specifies CASSPELDRDRSPLHF.

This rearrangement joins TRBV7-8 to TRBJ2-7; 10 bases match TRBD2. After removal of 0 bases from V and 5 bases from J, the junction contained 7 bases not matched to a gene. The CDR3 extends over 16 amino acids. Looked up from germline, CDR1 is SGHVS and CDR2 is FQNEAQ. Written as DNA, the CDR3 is TGTGCCAGCAGCTTAGCCCCAGCGGGGGGGTTCGACGAGCAGTACTTC. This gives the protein CASSLAPAGGFDEQYF.

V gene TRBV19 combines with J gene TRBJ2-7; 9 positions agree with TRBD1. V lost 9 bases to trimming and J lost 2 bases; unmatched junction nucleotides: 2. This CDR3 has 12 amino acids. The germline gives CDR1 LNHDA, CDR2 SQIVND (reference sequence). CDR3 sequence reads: CASGQGPYEQYF. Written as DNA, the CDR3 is TGTGCCAGCGGACAGGGGCCCTACGAGCAGTACTTC.